The rows below give T cell receptor beta chains drawn from one sample of a study of spatial heterogeneity in lung cancer. From the 5' RACE reads, TCRdb called clonotypes with MiXCR, one entry per CDR3 protein. The table shows 60,000 to 90,000 distinct CDR3 sequences, with around 7.3% occurring only once. This specimen was PBMCs, taken at surgery. Source of these receptors: a male donor with early-stage non-small cell lung cancer. CDR3s include the opening cysteine and the closing phenylalanine or tryptophan. The D gene is left open where the match is weak. A clone size is listed for some rows: how often the clone was seen (once, few, many), or a class if it is expanded.

>16|TRBJ1-1|-|-|TRBV7-2
CASSPRWGVINTEAFF
TGTGCCAGCAGCCCCAGGTGGGGGGTCATCAACACTGAAGCTTTCTTT
>15|TRBJ2-3|TRBD2|few|TRBV5-1
CASSPLAGVADTQYF
TGCGCCAGCAGCCCACTAGCGGGAGTGGCAGATACGCAGTATTTT
>18|TRBJ2-2|TRBD2|few|TRBV11-2
CASSTRTSGYANTGELFF
TGTGCCAGCAGCACCCGGACTAGCGGGTACGCGAACACCGGGGAGCTGTTTTTT
>13|TRBJ2-2|-|few|TRBV7-9
CASSLLGYGELFF
TGTGCCAGCAGCCTTCTTGGATACGGGGAGCTGTTTTTT
>15|TRBJ2-5|-|-|TRBV7-2
CASSRILKEQETQYF
TGTGCCAGCAGCCGAATATTAAAGGAGCAAGAGACCCAGTACTTC
>15|TRBJ2-1|-|few|TRBV6-6
CASRLTSTSSDEQFF
TGTGCCAGCAGACTTACTTCCACTAGCTCCGATGAGCAGTTCTTC
>15|TRBJ2-2|TRBD1|few|TRBV19
CASTVGTGGPGELFF
TGTGCCAGTACCGTAGGGACAGGGGGTCCCGGGGAGCTGTTTTTT
>11|TRBJ2-7|-|many|TRBV20-1
CSAWSPNEQYF
TGCAGTGCTTGGTCTCCAAACGAGCAGTACTTC
>11|TRBJ1-1|-|many|TRBV29-1
CSVVRADEAFF
TGCAGCGTTGTAAGGGCGGATGAAGCTTTCTTT
>16|TRBJ2-1|TRBD1|many|TRBV5-1
CASSVDSPRGHNEQFF
TGCGCCAGCAGCGTAGACAGTCCAAGGGGGCACAATGAGCAGTTCTTC
>16|TRBJ1-6|TRBD1|-|TRBV7-9
CASSLGGTGGNSPLHF
TGTGCCAGCAGCTTAGGGGGGACAGGAGGCAATTCACCCCTCCACTTT
>14|TRBJ2-7|TRBD1|-|TRBV12-3/TRBV12-4
CASSGTGSNYEQYF
TGTGCCAGCAGCGGGACAGGGAGTAACTACGAGCAGTACTTC
>14|TRBJ2-7|-|few|TRBV14
CASSQELQGSEQYF
TGTGCCAGCAGCCAAGAACTACAGGGTTCCGAGCAGTACTTC
>17|TRBJ2-1|-|many|TRBV20-1
CSARDWGAGTNYNEQFF
TGCAGTGCTAGAGATTGGGGCGCAGGGACAAATTACAATGAGCAGTTCTTC
>15|TRBJ1-2|-|-|TRBV12-3/TRBV12-4
CASSSMTGTNYGYTF
TGTGCCAGCAGTTCGATGACAGGCACTAACTATGGCTACACCTTC
>13|TRBJ1-1|-|many|TRBV7-8
CASSKAGNTEAFF
TGTGCCAGCAGCAAAGCAGGGAACACTGAAGCTTTCTTT
>13|TRBJ1-1|-|few|TRBV30
CAWSSRESFEAFF
TGTGCCTGGAGTAGCAGGGAATCGTTTGAGGCTTTCTTT
>15|TRBJ2-7|-|many|TRBV5-1
CASSAGGTISYEQYF
TGCGCCAGCAGCGCAGGAGGGACAATCTCCTACGAGCAGTACTTC
>12|TRBJ1-1|TRBD1|many|TRBV9
CASSGQGAEAFF
TGTGCCAGCAGCGGGCAGGGGGCAGAAGCTTTCTTT
>12|TRBJ1-4|TRBD1|few|TRBV2
CASDRVNEKLFF
TGTGCCAGCGACAGGGTTAATGAAAAACTGTTTTTT
>15|TRBJ2-5|-|few|TRBV5-1
CASSPRDTLQETQYF
TGCGCCAGCAGCCCCCGGGACACCCTCCAAGAGACCCAGTACTTC
>15|TRBJ1-1|-|-|TRBV6-1
CASRPFVGGPTEAFF
TGTGCCAGCAGACCCTTCGTCGGGGGGCCCACTGAAGCTTTCTTT
>12|TRBJ2-2|-|many|TRBV29-1
CSVFRQTGELFF
TGCAGCGTTTTTCGGCAGACCGGGGAGCTGTTTTTT
>14|TRBJ2-7|TRBD1|many|TRBV5-5
CASEQGVNALEQYF
TGTGCCAGCGAACAGGGGGTTAATGCGTTGGAGCAGTACTTC
>14|TRBJ1-1|-|few|TRBV7-9
CASSDQTVHAEAFF
TGTGCCAGCAGCGACCAGACAGTGCACGCTGAAGCTTTCTTT
>16|TRBJ2-6|-|many|TRBV27
CASSSSWLTGANVLTF
TGTGCCAGCAGTTCCTCATGGCTCACTGGGGCCAACGTCCTGACTTTC
>16|TRBJ2-1|-|many|TRBV4-1
CASSQEGGASYNEQFF
TGCGCCAGCAGCCAAGAAGGCGGGGCCTCCTACAATGAGCAGTTCTTC
>14|TRBJ2-5|-|many|TRBV25-1
CASSEPRALETQYF
TGTGCCAGCAGTGAGCCGAGGGCTCTGGAGACCCAGTACTTC
>15|TRBJ2-7|TRBD2|many|TRBV7-9
CASSSGSGMSYEQYF
TGTGCCTCATCCTCGGGGAGCGGGATGTCCTACGAGCAGTACTTC
>15|TRBJ2-1|-|many|TRBV12-3/TRBV12-4
CASSSWGSSYNEQFF
TGTGCCAGCAGCTCATGGGGGAGCTCCTACAATGAGCAGTTCTTC
>19|TRBJ2-1|TRBD2|few|TRBV4-2
CASSQDGVAGPSSYNEQFF
TGTGCCAGCAGCCAAGATGGGGTAGCGGGACCTTCCTCCTACAATGAGCAGTTCTTC
>14|TRBJ2-1|-|-|TRBV19
CASSTGQTYNEQFF
TGTGCCAGTAGTACAGGACAGACGTACAATGAGCAGTTCTTC
>16|TRBJ1-3|-|many|TRBV7-2
CASSLVLGGPGNTIYF
TGTGCCAGCAGCTTAGTCTTGGGGGGACCTGGAAACACCATATATTTT
>13|TRBJ2-5|-|few|TRBV29-1
CSVSTGAQETQYF
TGCAGCGTGTCGACAGGAGCGCAAGAGACCCAGTACTTC
>12|TRBJ1-4|-|many|TRBV29-1
CSVETGIEKLFF
TGCAGCGTTGAAACGGGTATTGAAAAACTGTTTTTT
>15|TRBJ2-5|TRBD1|many|TRBV2
CASTLQGLGQETQYF
TGTGCCAGCACCCTACAGGGGCTCGGACAAGAGACCCAGTACTTC
>14|TRBJ2-7|-|few|TRBV6-6
CASSQAGTSYEQYF
TGTGCCAGCAGTCAGGCAGGGACTTCCTACGAGCAGTACTTC
>15|TRBJ2-1|TRBD2|many|TRBV5-1
CASSLSGRALDEQFF
TGCGCCAGCAGCTTGTCTGGGAGGGCCTTGGATGAGCAGTTCTTC
>13|TRBJ2-5|-|-|TRBV7-2
CASSLKASETQYF
TGTGCCAGCAGCTTAAAGGCCTCGGAGACCCAGTACTTC
>16|TRBJ2-1|TRBD1|-|TRBV25-1
CASSDPSGGAYNEQFF
TGTGCCAGCAGTGATCCCTCAGGGGGCGCTTACAATGAGCAGTTCTTC
>16|TRBJ2-1|-|many|TRBV4-3
CASSQGYGKGYNEQFF
TGCGCCAGCAGCCAAGGTTACGGGAAGGGATACAATGAGCAGTTCTTC
>16|TRBJ2-1|TRBD2|-|TRBV20-1
CSATGLAGGPYNEQFF
TGCAGTGCTACGGGACTAGCGGGAGGGCCATACAATGAGCAGTTCTTC
>18|TRBJ1-6|-|many|TRBV4-3
CASSQDIRGSSYNSPLHF
TGCGCCAGCAGCCAAGATATACGGGGCTCCTCCTATAATTCACCCCTCCACTTT
>13|TRBJ1-2|-|few|TRBV30
CAWSVLTNYGYTF
TGTGCCTGGAGTGTACTAACTAACTATGGCTACACCTTC
>16|TRBJ2-7|-|-|TRBV5-6
CASSTDWTRSSYEQYF
TGTGCCAGCAGCACCGATTGGACCAGGAGCTCCTACGAGCAGTACTTC
>16|TRBJ2-1|TRBD2|few|TRBV15
CATSKPGLAGEREQFF
TGTGCCACCAGCAAGCCGGGACTAGCGGGAGAGAGGGAGCAGTTCTTC